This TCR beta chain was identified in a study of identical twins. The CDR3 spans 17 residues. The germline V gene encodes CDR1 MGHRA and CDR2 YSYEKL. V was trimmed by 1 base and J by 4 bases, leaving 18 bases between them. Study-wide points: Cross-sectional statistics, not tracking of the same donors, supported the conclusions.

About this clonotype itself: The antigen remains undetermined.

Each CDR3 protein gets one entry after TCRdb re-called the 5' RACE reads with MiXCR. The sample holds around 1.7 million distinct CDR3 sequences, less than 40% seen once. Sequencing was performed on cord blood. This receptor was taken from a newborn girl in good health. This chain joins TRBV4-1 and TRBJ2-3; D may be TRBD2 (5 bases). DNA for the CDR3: TGCGCCAGCAGCCAAGCCCGATTCGGCCGGGGAGCAGATACGCAGTATTTT. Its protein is CASSQARFGRGADTQYF.